This is a list of T cell receptor beta chains from one sample in a study of blood T cell repertoires in COVID-19. Here immunoSEQ multiplex PCR was the method, and the copy in TCRdb shows in-frame clones only, minus some. The table lists about 180,000 clones, 75% to 85% of them singletons. The sample taken for sequencing was peripheral blood. These receptors were taken from a human donor in a cohort sampled during active COVID-19. Both conserved end residues are trimmed from each CDR3. The order of the fields is J gene, V gene, CDR3 protein.

>TRBJ1-2|TRBV5-4
ASSLDSNYGYT
>TRBJ1-3|TRBV7-3
ASSRTSGNTIY
>TRBJ1-5|TRBV7-2
ASSLGPGSNQPQH
>TRBJ1-6|TRBV4-3
ASSPGGGNNSPLH
>TRBJ2-5|TRBV20-1
SASRASGRQETQY
>TRBJ2-2|TRBV19
ASSMLQGHGGELF
>TRBJ2-1|TRBV10-3
ASTLAGVYNEQF
>TRBJ2-7|TRBV5-1
ASSRRTSGASYEQY
>TRBJ1-2|TRBV29-1
SAAPYRANYGYT
>TRBJ2-7|TRBV4-1
ASSQDGRGTSGSHEQY
>TRBJ1-1|TRBV6-5
ASSDSGGEAF
>TRBJ2-3|TRBV9
ASSVVTGGTDTQY
>TRBJ1-5|TRBV4-3
ASSQDLRYIQAQPQH
>TRBJ2-7|TRBV19
ASSTHTSGRPYEQY
>TRBJ1-1|TRBV7-2
ASSSDRVNTEAF
>TRBJ1-2|TRBV27
ASSYQNRVRDYGYT
>TRBJ2-7|TRBV28
ASRMSSYEQY
>TRBJ1-5|TRBV6-2/TRBV6-3
ASSWGQGRIQPQH
>TRBJ1-1|TRBV5-1
ASSLSRVPNTEAF
>TRBJ2-1|TRBV5-1
ASSVGTGGNEQF